The 15 T cell receptor beta chains reported below all come from one sample, sequenced in a study of T cells expressing NK-cell markers. From its re-call of the 5' RACE reads, TCRdb lists each CDR3 protein once, without DNA. Recorded for this sample: about 370,000 distinct CDR3 sequences. Sequencing was performed on blood T cells: a sorted CD56 or NKG2C T cell subset, CD4+ or CD8+ T cells, or bulk PBMC T cells (not recorded which). These receptors all stem from a woman in her 50s in good health.

This chain uses TRBV11-3 with TRBJ2-1. The CDR3 has 12 amino acids. The germline V gene encodes CDR1 SGHNT and CDR2 YENEEA. The CDR3 here is CASSLGQDEQFF.

The chain recombines TRBV6-2 or TRBV6-3 with TRBJ1-5; TCRdb's D call of TRBD1 is untestable without DNA. The CDR3 runs 16 residues. CDR1 and CDR2 (germline): MNHEY, SVGEGT. The CDR3 loop reads CASRDRDIYSNQPQHF.

This chain joins TRBV6-9 and TRBJ1-1. In germline, CDR1 is MNHGY, CDR2 SVAAGI. The CDR3 spans 13 residues. The CDR3 sequence is CASSYPLGTEAFF.

V gene TRBV12-2 combines with J gene TRBJ2-1; TCRdb's D call, TRBD2, is unchecked because there is no DNA. TRBV12-2 is reported as a pseudogene. The CDR3 contains 17 residues. The CDR3 loop is CASRLYGLADSYNEQFF.

The V call is TRBV10-2, the J call TRBJ2-1; the D call from TCRdb, TRBD1, cannot be confirmed without DNA. CDR3 size: 15 residues. Per germline, CDR1 WSHSY and CDR2 SAAADI. CDR3 sequence reads: CASIDRDRNYNEQFF.

The V gene is TRBV5-1, the J gene TRBJ2-1; the D call of TRBD2 rests on TCRdb alone, since no DNA is present to check it. CDR3 length: 17 amino acids. CDR1 and CDR2 from the germline V gene are SGHRS and YFSETQ. The CDR3 loop is CASSLAAGAPPYNEQFF.

The chain uses TRBV24-1 and TRBJ1-2; TCRdb picks TRBD1, but there is no DNA to check that call. The CDR3 runs 12 residues. Germline-derived CDR1 and CDR2 are KGHDR and SFDVKD. CDR3 amino acids: CATGTGAYGYTF.

This chain connects TRBV5-1 to TRBJ2-5. The CDR3 is 13 amino acids. Germline V gene lookup returns CDR1 SGHRS and CDR2 YFSETQ. The CDR3 loop is CASSLVVQETQYF.

The genes are TRBV20-1 and TRBJ2-3; the D gene TCRdb calls, TRBD1, cannot be checked with no DNA. The germline CDR1 and CDR2 sequences are DFQATT and SNEGSKA (reference sequence). The CDR3 covers 16 residues. The CDR3: CSATRDSSRFADTQYF.

This chain links TRBV7-8 with TRBJ1-1. Germline lookup yields CDR1 SGHVS and CDR2 FQNEAQ. This CDR3 is 13 amino acids long. CDR3 in amino acids: CASSLEGFSEAFF. Full variable domain (remainder filled in from reference TRBV7-8 and TRBJ1-1): GAGVSQSPRYKVAKRGQDVALRCDPISGHVSLFWYQQALGQGPEFLTYFQNEAQLDKSGLPSDRFFAERPEGSVSTLKIQRTQQEDSAVYLCASSLEGFSEAFFGQGTRLTVV.

CDR3 residues: CASSLAGAVTQYF. The genes are TRBV7-3 and TRBJ2-5; TCRdb gives TRBD2 as the D gene, but with no DNA this cannot be confirmed. Per germline, CDR1 SGHTA and CDR2 FQGTGA. The CDR3 runs to 13 residues.

The CDR3 sequence is CASSPLGGTSDSSYEQYF. The chain has TRBV3-1 and TRBJ2-7; TCRdb designates TRBD2, a call that cannot be tested without DNA. Looked up from germline, CDR1 is LGHDT and CDR2 is YNNKEL (reference sequence). The CDR3 loop spans 18 amino acids.

The chain is built from TRBV2 and TRBJ2-7; there is no DNA to check the TCRdb D call of TRBD1. Germline CDR1 reads SNHLY; CDR2 reads FYNNEI. The CDR3 totals 14 residues. The CDR3 here is CARKTVESSYEQYF.

The chain is built from TRBV5-1 and TRBJ2-7; checking the TCRdb D call of TRBD1 is not possible without DNA. Looked up from germline, CDR1 is SGHRS and CDR2 is YFSETQ. The CDR3 is 15 residues long. This CDR3 reads CASAPLGTGTYEQYF.

This sequence joins TRBV6-6 and TRBJ2-1; the D gene TCRdb calls, TRBD2, cannot be checked with no DNA. CDR1 and CDR2 from the germline V gene are MNHNY and SVGAGI (reference sequence). The CDR3 contains 11 residues. CDR3 amino acids: CASSYSGPAVF.